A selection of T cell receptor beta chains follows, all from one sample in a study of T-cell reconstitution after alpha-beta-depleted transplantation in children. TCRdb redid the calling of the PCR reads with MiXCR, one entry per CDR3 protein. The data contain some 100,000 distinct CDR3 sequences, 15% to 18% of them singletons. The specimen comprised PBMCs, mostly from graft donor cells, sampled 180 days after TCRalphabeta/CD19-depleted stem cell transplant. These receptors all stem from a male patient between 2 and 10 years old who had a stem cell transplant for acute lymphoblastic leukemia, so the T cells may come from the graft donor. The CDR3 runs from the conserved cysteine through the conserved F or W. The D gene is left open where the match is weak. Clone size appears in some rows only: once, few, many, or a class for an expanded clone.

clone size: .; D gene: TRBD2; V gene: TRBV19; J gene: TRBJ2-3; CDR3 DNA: TGTGCCAGTCGCGGACTAGCGGCCACAGATACGCAGTATTTT; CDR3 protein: CASRGLAATDTQYF
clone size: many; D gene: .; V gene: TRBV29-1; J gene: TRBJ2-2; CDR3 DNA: TGCAGCGTGACAGAGTTCACCGGGGAGCTGTTTTTT; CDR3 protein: CSVTEFTGELFF
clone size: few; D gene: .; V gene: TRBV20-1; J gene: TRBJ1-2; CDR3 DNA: TGCAGTGCGCCAACAGGGAACTATGGCTACACCTTC; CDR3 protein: CSAPTGNYGYTF
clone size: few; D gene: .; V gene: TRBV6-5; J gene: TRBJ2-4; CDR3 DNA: TGTGCCAGCAGTTACTCTGCAGGGAAAAACATTCAGTACTTC; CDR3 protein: CASSYSAGKNIQYF
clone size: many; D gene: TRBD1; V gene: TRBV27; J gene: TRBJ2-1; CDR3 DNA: TGTGCCAGCACATCGTTGGACAGGGTGCGTGAGCAGTTCTTC; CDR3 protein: CASTSLDRVREQFF
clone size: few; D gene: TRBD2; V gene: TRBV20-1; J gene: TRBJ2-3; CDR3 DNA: TGCAGTGCCAGAAGCGGGGGAGGCACAGATACGCAGTATTTT; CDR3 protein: CSARSGGGTDTQYF
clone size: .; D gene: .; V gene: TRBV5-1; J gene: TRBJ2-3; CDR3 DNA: TGCGCCAGCAGCTTGGTTGGGAGGGGGGGCCTGGGGGCAGATACGCAGTATTTT; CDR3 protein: CASSLVGRGGLGADTQYF
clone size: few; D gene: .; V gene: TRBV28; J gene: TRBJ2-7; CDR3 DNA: TGTGCCAGCAGTTCGGTCTACGAGCAGTACTTC; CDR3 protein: CASSSVYEQYF
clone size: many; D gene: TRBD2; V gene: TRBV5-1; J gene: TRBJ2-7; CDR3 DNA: TGCGCCAGCAGCTTGCGCGATCTAGCGGGGGACGAGCAGTACTTC; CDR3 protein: CASSLRDLAGDEQYF
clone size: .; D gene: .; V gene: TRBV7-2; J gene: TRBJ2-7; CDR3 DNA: TGTGCCAGCAGCATAGTTCGGGAGAGCTACGAGCAGTACTTC; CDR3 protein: CASSIVRESYEQYF
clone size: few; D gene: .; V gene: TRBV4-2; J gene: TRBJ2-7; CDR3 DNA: TGTGCCAGCAGCCAAGAACCCCCGCTAGCAAGCTACGAGCAGTACTTC; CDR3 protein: CASSQEPPLASYEQYF
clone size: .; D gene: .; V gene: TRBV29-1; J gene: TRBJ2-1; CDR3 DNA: TGCAGCGTTGAAGATCAAGCCGGGAGCTACAATGAGCAGTTCTTC; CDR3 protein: CSVEDQAGSYNEQFF
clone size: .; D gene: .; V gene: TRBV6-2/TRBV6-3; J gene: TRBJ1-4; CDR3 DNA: TGTGCCAGCAGTTACTTGGAGGGGAGGACTAATGAAAAACTGTTTTTT; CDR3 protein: CASSYLEGRTNEKLFF
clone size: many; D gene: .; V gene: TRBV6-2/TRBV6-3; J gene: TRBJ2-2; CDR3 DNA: TGTGCCAGCAGTTCAAACACCGGGGAGCTGTTTTTT; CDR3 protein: CASSSNTGELFF
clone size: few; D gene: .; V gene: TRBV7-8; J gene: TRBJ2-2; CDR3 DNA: TGTGCCAGCAGCCCCGGACAGCTCTTGAACACCGGGGAGCTGTTTTTT; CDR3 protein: CASSPGQLLNTGELFF
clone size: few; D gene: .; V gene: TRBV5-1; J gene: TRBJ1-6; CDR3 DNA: TGCGCCAGCAGCGCCTGGAAAAAGGATTCACCCCTCCACTTT; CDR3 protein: CASSAWKKDSPLHF
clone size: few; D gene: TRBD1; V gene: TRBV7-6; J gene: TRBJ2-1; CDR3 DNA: TGTGCCAGCAGCTTATTAGGACAGGGGATCAATGAGCAGTTCTTC; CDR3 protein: CASSLLGQGINEQFF
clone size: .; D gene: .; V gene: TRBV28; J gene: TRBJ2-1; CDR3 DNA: TGTGCCAGCAGTTTTTACCCCCAAAATGAGCAGTTCTTC; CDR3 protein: CASSFYPQNEQFF
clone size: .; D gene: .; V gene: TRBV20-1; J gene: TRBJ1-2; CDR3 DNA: TGCAGTGCTAGAGCGCCGGGGAGCGGTGGCTACACCTTC; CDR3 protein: CSARAPGSGGYTF
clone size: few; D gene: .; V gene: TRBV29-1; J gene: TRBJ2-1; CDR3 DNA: TGCAGCGTTGAAGGTGCCGGCAGGGGATACAATGAGCAGTTCTTC; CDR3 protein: CSVEGAGRGYNEQFF
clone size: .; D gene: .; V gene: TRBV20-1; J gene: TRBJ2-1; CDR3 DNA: TGCAGTGCTAGAGCGTCGGGCAGCTACAATGAGCAGTTCTTC; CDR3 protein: CSARASGSYNEQFF
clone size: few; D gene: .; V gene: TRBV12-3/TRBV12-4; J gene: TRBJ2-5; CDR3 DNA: TGTGCCAGCAGTTTATTCAGGGGAGAGACCCAGTACTTC; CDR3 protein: CASSLFRGETQYF
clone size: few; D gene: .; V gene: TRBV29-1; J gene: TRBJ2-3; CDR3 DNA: TGCAGCGTTGACCCCCGAAGATCAGCCACAGATACGCAGTATTTT; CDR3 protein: CSVDPRRSATDTQYF
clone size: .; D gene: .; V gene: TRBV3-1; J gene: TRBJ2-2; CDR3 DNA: TGTGCCAGCAGCCAAGGGACTAACACCGGGGAGCTGTTTTTT; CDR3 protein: CASSQGTNTGELFF
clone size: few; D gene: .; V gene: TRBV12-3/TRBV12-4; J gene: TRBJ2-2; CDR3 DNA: TGTGCCACTAAGGAGGTTGTAACCGGGGAGCTGTTTTTT; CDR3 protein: CATKEVVTGELFF
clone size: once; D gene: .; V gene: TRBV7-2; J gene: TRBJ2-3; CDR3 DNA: TGTGCCAGCAGTCCATACGTGGCGGGGATAACCTGGGATACGCAGTATTTT; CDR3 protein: CASSPYVAGITWDTQYF
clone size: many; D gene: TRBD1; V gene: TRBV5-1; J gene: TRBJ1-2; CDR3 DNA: TGCGCCAGCAGCTCGGGGACAGGGAGAGGCTACACCTTC; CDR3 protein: CASSSGTGRGYTF
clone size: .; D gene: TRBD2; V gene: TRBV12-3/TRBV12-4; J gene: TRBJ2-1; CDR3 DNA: TGTGCCAGCAGTTTAGGTAGCGGGAGGGTCTACAATGAGCAGTTCTTC; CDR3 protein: CASSLGSGRVYNEQFF
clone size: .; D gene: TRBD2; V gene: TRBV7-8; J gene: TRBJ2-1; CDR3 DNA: TGTGCCAGCAGCTCAGACCGGACTAGCGGGGGGGCCGATGAGCAGTTCTTC; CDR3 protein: CASSSDRTSGGADEQFF
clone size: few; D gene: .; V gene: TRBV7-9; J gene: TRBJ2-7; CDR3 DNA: TGTGCCAGCAGCAACCCGAGGGAGCAGTACTTC; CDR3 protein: CASSNPREQYF
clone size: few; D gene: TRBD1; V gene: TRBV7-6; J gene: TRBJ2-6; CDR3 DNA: TGTGCCAGCAGCTCCAAAGACCGGGACAGCCTCACCTCTGGGGCCAACGTCCTGACTTTC; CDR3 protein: CASSSKDRDSLTSGANVLTF
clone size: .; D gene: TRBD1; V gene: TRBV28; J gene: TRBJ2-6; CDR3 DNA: TGTGCCAGCAGTACACAGGGGACTGGGGCCAACGTCCTGACTTTC; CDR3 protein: CASSTQGTGANVLTF
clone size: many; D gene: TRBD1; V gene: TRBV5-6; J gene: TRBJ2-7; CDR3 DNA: TGTGCCAGCAGCTGGGGACAGGGGGACGAGCAGTACTTC; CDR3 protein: CASSWGQGDEQYF
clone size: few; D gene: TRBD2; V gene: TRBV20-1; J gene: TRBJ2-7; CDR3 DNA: TGCAGTGCTAGCTTGCCTAGCGGGTACGAGCAGTACTTC; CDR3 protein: CSASLPSGYEQYF
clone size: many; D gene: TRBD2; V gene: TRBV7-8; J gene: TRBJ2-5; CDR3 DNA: TGTGCCAGCAGCTTAGACACGAGGCGGGGGTCGAAAGAGACCCAGTACTTC; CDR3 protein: CASSLDTRRGSKETQYF
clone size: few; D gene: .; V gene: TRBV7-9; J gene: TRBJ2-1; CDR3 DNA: TGTGCCAGCAGCCTACTCGCCCTGGGCCATGAGCAGTTCTTC; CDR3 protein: CASSLLALGHEQFF
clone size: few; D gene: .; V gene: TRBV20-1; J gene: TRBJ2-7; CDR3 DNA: TGCAGTGCCCCCATCGGGGGCTGGTACGAGCAGTACTTC; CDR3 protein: CSAPIGGWYEQYF
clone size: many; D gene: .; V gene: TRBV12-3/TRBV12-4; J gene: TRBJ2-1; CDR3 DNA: TGTGCCAGCAGTTTCGTCAGTGGTGACAATGAGCAGTTCTTC; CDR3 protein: CASSFVSGDNEQFF
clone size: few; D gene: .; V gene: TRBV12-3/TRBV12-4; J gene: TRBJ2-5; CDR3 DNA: TGTGCCAGCAGCATTCTTGGGACCCAGTACTTC; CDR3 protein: CASSILGTQYF
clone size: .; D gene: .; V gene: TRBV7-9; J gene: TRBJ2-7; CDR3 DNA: TGTGCCAGCAGCTTACCCGACGGCTCCTACGAGCAGTACTTC; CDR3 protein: CASSLPDGSYEQYF
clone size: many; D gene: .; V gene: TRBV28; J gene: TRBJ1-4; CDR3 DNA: TGTGCCAGCAGTGGACACGGATTCAATGAAAAACTGTTTTTT; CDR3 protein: CASSGHGFNEKLFF
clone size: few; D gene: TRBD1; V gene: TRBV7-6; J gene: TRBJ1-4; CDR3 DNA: TGTGCCAGCAGCCCACTCCAGGGGGAAAATGAAAAACTGTTTTTT; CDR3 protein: CASSPLQGENEKLFF
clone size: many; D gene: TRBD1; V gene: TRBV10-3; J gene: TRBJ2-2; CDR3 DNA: TGTGCCACCCGCGGGACAGGTCTTGCCGGGGAGCTGTTTTTT; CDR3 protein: CATRGTGLAGELFF
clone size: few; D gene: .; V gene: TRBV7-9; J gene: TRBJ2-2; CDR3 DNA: TGTGCCAACCCGAGAAACACCGGGGAGCTGTTTTTT; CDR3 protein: CANPRNTGELFF
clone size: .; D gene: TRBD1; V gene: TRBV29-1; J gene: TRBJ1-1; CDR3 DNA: TGCAGCGTTGAGGTCGCGGGACAGGGGGGGAAAACTGAAGCTTTCTTT; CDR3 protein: CSVEVAGQGGKTEAFF
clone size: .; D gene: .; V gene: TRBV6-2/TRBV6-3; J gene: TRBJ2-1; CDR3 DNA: TGTGCCAGCGCTTCCCTACAGGGTAACTTGGTGAGCAATGAGCAGTTCTTC; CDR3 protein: CASASLQGNLVSNEQFF
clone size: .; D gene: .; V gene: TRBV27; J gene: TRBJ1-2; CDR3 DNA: TGTGCCAGCAGTTTTTGGGGACGAGGACAGAATCCCTATGGCTACACCTTC; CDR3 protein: CASSFWGRGQNPYGYTF
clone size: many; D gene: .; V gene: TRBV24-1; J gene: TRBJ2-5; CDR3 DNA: TGTGCCACCAGTGAACAAGAGACCCAGTACTTC; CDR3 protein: CATSEQETQYF
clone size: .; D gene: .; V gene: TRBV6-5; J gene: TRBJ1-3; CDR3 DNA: TGTGCCAGCAGTTACTCGGGACTGTACTCTGGAAACACCATATATTTT; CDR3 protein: CASSYSGLYSGNTIYF